This T cell receptor beta chain was recorded in a study of Graves' ophthalmopathy and Graves' hyperthyroidism. As the template, RNA transcripts were used to amplify TCR beta CDR3 regions. The authors performed first-round RT-PCR with HTBI primers and then a second-round multiplex PCR. TCRdb fed the multiplex PCR reads into MiXCR, producing one record per CDR3 protein. The sample includes about 740,000 distinct CDR3 sequences, 40% of them seen just once. This clonotype was counted only a few times. This TCR derives from an adult man with Graves' ophthalmopathy. Sequenced material: peripheral blood.

CDR3 sequence (DNA): TGTGCCAGCAGCCCCCGAGCCCCGGGCGGGGAGCTGTTTTTT. Translation gives CASSPRAPGGELFF. The genes are TRBV7-9 and TRBJ2-2; D remains ambiguous. V lost 5 bases, J lost 7 bases, and 14 bases lay in between. This CDR3 comprises 14 residues. The germline V gene has CDR1 SEHNR and CDR2 FQNEAQ (reference sequence).